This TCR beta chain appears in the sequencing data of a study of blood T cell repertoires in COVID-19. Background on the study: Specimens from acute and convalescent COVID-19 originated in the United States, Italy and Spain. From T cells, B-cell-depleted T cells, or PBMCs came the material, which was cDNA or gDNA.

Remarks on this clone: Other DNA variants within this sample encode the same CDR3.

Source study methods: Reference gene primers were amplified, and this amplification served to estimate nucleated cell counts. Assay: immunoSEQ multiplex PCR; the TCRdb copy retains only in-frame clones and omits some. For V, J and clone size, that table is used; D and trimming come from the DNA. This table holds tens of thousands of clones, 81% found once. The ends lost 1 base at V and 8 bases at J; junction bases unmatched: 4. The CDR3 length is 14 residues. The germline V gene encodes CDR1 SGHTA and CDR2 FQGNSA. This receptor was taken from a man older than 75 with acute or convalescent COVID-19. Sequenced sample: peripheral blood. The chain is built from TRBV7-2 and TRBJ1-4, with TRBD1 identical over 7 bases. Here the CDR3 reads CASSLGQGGEKLFF. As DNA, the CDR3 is TGTGCCAGCAGCTTAGGACAGGGTGGCGAAAAACTGTTTTTT.